The present T cell receptor (beta chain) was sequenced within a study of T cell responses to AZD1222 COVID-19 vaccine. For the study at large: Pooled in the analysis were second doses at about 4 or about 12 weeks. Study outcomes and limitations: Repertoire samples came only from after the peak T cell response. Most donors were white British, females outnumbered males, and clonal diversity was possibly underestimated. Among AZD1222 vaccinees, only six or seven were seropositive at baseline.

The CDR3 is 15 amino acids. The V gene's germline CDR1 is MDHEN and CDR2 SYDVKM. J was trimmed by 5 bases and V by 6 bases; bases with no gene match: 8. This table comes from immunoSEQ multiplex PCR, and its TCRdb copy is limited to in-frame clones, with some not included. The sample shows 120,000 or so clones, 92% of them seen only once. A note on this clone: Its target is not known.

The receptor was isolated from an adult in good health. The source material was peripheral blood, sampled on day 0 of AZD1222 vaccination. The V and J genes are TRBV28 and TRBJ2-1, with TRBD1 matching 9 bases. The DNA of the CDR3 is TGTGCCAGCAGCTTCGGGACAGGGCACAACAATGAGCAGTTCTTC. Protein: CASSFGTGHNNEQFF.